The T cell receptor (beta chain) described here comes from a study of CD8 T cells in ankylosing spondylitis. Study-level results: Among TCR beta sequences, a motif of several highly homologous variants appeared characteristic of ankylosing spondylitis blood. Disease-linked clones, CD8+, were relatively rare in peripheral blood.

TCRdb re-called the 5' RACE reads with MiXCR, one entry per CDR3 protein. The data show about 130,000 distinct CDR3 sequences, 15% to 20% seen once. This clonotype was seen a few times. What it recognizes is unknown. The CDR3 is 14 amino acids. Germline assignment: CDR1 SGHRS and CDR2 YFSETQ. V was pared by 6 bases and J by 2 bases, with 8 bases of the junction left unmatched. Source material: blood, either unsorted or a sorted T cell fraction (not recorded which). The chain combines TRBV5-1 with TRBJ2-7; 7 nucleotides line up with TRBD2. This clonotype was sampled from a male donor with ankylosing spondylitis. CDR3 region: CASKPSSGTYEQYF. CDR3 coding DNA: TGCGCCAGCAAGCCGTCTAGCGGCACCTACGAGCAGTACTTC.